This is a list of T cell receptor beta chains from one sample in a study of glioma-infiltrating T cells. TCRdb passed the multiplex PCR reads through MiXCR, listing each CDR3 protein once. The table has over 70,000 distinct CDR3 sequences, 23% seen once. The sample was glioma tissue, nonneoplastic brain tissue, or PBMCs (not recorded which). The receptors stem from a human donor with low-grade glioma or glioblastoma, undergoing nonglioma brain surgery, or in good health (not recorded which). CDR3s include the opening cysteine and the closing phenylalanine or tryptophan.

CASSQAASDETQYF | TRBJ2-5 | TRBV3-1
CSARDTTFSGLNEQFF | TRBJ2-1 | TRBV20-1
CATSRDWAGEAFF | TRBJ1-1 | TRBV15
CASAPGEDYGYTF | TRBJ1-2 | TRBV18
CASSPRDTGGTEAFF | TRBJ1-1 | TRBV7-8
CASSRSSGRVHEQFF | TRBJ2-1 | TRBV6-2/TRBV6-3
CASSLGLAGVAYEQYF | TRBJ2-7 | TRBV5-1
CAKPGGGTDTQYF | TRBJ2-3 | TRBV27
CASSGARMRGNEQFF | TRBJ2-1 | TRBV10-2
CSALSGSSYNEQFF | TRBJ2-1 | TRBV20-1
CASSWNNPSSYNSPLHF | TRBJ1-6 | TRBV27
CAWSPGTRETQYF | TRBJ2-5 | TRBV30
CASSADRGDGYTF | TRBJ1-2 | TRBV7-8
CASSPHLQETQYF | TRBJ2-5 | TRBV19
CSARDRVVGTDTQYF | TRBJ2-3 | TRBV20-1
CASSYGRPSSYEQYF | TRBJ2-7 | TRBV6-6